The source of this T cell receptor beta chain is a study of blood T cell repertoires in COVID-19 (dated by TCRdb to about 2020). For context, the study as a whole: Collaborator samples came from the United States, Italy and Spain and covered acute and convalescent phases of COVID-19. The prospective study material was composed of cDNA or gDNA derived from T cells, B-cell-depleted T cells, or PBMCs. The dataset comprised deeply sampled blood TCRbeta repertoires from subjects exposed to, actively infected with, or recovered from COVID-19. The repertoires were released in a freely available public database meant as a resource for research on the immune response to SARS-CoV-2. Samples were obtained from the ongoing ImmuneRACE study (first 160 participants) and from over 1,000 subjects provided by 6 global collaborators. Sample metadata almost always included a de-identified subject ID, COVID-19 status, age in years and sex. Where available, HLA class I and class II types were obtained from metadata supplied by the sample provider rather than from assay-based typing. What the study reported, not specific to this receptor: How much clinical and demographic metadata was included differed by source and by participant, and the metadata was provided uncurated.

In this sample, this clone turned up once. This clone's antigen is unknown. At one end the junction does not follow the germline gene, possibly because of a read error. TCRbeta CDR3 regions were amplified from genomic DNA using the immunoSEQ Assay, a bias-controlled multiplex PCR. Processing in the source paper ran as follows. The number of nucleated cells in each sample was estimated by amplification of reference gene primers within the assay. Sequence reads were collapsed and filtered to measure the absolute abundance of every unique TCRbeta CDR3 rearrangement. For each sample, productive Simpson clonality was calculated as the square root of Simpson's diversity index across productive rearrangements. TCRdb took over this immuneACCESS table, retaining in-frame rearrangements with V and J assigned. Such tables are incomplete; in checked studies, under half of the missing clones stem from an unresolved V gene, and the remainder is unexplained. The V and J calls and clone size were taken over from that table, and D and trimming were inferred from the DNA. This sample lists approximately 210,000 clones; 70% to 90% were detected once. The ten largest clonotypes hold 4.4% of the sample.

The CDR3 starts with the cysteine, ends with the phenylalanine, and has 16 residues. Only the CDR3 portion is preserved as DNA: 48 bases, with reading frame beginning at the first base. Looking up the germline V gene yields CDR1 SGHTA and CDR2 FQGNSA. Collaborating institutions collected whole blood in K2EDTA tubes following their own protocols. For TCRbeta analysis, collaborators shipped samples as frozen whole blood, isolated PBMCs, or DNA extracted from either of those sample types. Recombination joined TRBV7-2 with TRBJ2-1; TRBD1 lines up with 10 middle nucleotides. The source is a human donor in a cohort sampled during active COVID-19. The sample comprised peripheral blood. The CDR3 corresponds to CASSIVPGQGSNGQFF. The bases read TGTGCCAGCAGCATTGTTCCGGGACAGGGGAGCAATGGGCAGTTCTTC.